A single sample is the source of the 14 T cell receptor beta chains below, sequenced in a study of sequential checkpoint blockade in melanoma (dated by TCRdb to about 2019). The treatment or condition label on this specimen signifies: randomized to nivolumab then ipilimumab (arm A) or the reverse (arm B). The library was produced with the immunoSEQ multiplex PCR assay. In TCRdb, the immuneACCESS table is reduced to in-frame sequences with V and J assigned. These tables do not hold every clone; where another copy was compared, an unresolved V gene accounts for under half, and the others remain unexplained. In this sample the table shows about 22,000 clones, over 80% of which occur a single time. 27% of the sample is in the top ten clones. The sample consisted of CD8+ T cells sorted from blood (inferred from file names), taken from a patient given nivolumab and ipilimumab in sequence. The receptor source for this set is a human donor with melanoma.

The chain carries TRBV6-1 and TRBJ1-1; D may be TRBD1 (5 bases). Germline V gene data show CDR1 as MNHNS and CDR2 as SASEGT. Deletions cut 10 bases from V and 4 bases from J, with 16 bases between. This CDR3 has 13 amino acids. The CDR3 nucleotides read TGTGCCATCTCCCTGGGAGGGGCCACTGAAGCTTTCTTT. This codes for CAISLGGATEAFF.

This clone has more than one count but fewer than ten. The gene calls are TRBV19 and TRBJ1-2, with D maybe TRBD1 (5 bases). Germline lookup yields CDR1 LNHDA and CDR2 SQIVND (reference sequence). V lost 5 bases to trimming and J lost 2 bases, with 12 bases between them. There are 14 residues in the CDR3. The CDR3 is CASSSRTPNYGYTF. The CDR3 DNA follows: TGTGCCAGTAGTTCCCGGACACCCAACTATGGCTACACCTTC.

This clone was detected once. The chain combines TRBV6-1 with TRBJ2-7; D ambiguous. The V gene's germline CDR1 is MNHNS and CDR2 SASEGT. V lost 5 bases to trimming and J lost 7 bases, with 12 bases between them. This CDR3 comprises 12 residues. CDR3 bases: TGTGCCAGCAGTCTCTTAGCAGCTGAGCAGTACTTC. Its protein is CASSLLAAEQYF.

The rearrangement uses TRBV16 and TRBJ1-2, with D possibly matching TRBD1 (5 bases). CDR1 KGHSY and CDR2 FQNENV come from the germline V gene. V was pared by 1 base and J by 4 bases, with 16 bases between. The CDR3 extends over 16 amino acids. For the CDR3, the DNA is TGTGCCAGCAGCCAATTTTTCCAGGGAACTGTCTATGGCTACACCTTC. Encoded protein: CASSQFFQGTVYGYTF.

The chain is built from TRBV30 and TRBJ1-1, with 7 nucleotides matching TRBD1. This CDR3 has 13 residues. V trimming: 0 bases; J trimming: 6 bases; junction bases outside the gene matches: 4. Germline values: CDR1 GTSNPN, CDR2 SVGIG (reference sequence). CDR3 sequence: CAWSVDGTAEAFF. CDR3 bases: TGTGCCTGGAGTGTGGACGGGACAGCTGAAGCTTTCTTT.

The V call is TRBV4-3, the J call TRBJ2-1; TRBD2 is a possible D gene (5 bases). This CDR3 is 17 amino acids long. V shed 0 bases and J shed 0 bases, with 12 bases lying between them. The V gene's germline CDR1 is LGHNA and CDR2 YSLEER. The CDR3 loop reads CASSQERFTSSYNEQFF. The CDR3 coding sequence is TGCGCCAGCAGCCAAGAAAGGTTCACTAGCTCCTACAATGAGCAGTTCTTC.

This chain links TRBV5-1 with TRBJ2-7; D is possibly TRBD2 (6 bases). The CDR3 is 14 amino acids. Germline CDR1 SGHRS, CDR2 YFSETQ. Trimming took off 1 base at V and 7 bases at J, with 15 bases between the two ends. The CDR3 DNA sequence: TGCGCCAGCAGCTTGAGCGGGCCCGAGGTGGAGCAGTACTTC. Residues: CASSLSGPEVEQYF.

CDR3 DNA sequence: TGTGCCAGCAGCTTAGCTCTAGTTCCCTACGAGCAGTACTTC. Its translation is CASSLALVPYEQYF. The V gene is TRBV11-2, the J gene TRBJ2-7; D remains unclear. The CDR3 spans 14 residues. Between the trimmed V and J ends, which lost 1 base and 2 bases, there was a span of 9 bases. Germline V CDR1 and CDR2: SGHAT, FQNNGV.

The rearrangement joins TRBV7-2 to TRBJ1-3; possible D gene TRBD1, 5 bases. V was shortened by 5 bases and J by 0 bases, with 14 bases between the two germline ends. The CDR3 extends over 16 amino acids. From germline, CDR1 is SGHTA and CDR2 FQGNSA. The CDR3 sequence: CASSPHAGDSGNTIYF. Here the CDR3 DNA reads TGTGCCAGCAGCCCGCACGCGGGGGACTCTGGAAACACCATATATTTT. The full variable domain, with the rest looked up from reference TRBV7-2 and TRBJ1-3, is GAGVSQSPSNKVTEKGKDVELRCDPISGHTALYWYRQSLGQGLEFLIYFQGNSAPDKSGLPSDRFSAERTGGSVSTLTIQRTQQEDSAVYLCASSPHAGDSGNTIYFGEGSWLTVV.

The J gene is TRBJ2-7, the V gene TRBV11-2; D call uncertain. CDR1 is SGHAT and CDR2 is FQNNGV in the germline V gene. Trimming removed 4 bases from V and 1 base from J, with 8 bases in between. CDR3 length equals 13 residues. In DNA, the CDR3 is TGTGCCAGCAGCTCACCGAGTTCCTACGAGCAGTACTTC. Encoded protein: CASSSPSSYEQYF. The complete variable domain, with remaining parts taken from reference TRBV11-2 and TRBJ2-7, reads EAGVAQSPRYKIIEKRQSVAFWCNPISGHATLYWYQQILGQGPKLLIQFQNNGVVDDSQLPKDRFSAERLKGVDSTLKIQPAKLEDSAVYLCASSSPSSYEQYFGPGTRLTVT.

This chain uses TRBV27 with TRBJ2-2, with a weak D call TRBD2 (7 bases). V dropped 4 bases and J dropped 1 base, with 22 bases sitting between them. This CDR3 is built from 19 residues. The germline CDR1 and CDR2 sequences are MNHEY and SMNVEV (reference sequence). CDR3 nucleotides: TGTGCCAGCAGTTCCCGGGGAGGGCAGGGGCCAAAGAACACCGGGGAGCTGTTTTTT. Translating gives CASSSRGGQGPKNTGELFF.

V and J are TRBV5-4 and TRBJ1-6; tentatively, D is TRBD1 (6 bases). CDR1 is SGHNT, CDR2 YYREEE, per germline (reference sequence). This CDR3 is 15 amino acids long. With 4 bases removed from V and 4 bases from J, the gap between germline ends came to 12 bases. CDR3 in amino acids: CASSIGQPYNSPLHF. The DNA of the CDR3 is TGTGCCAGCAGCATAGGACAGCCGTATAATTCACCCCTCCACTTT.

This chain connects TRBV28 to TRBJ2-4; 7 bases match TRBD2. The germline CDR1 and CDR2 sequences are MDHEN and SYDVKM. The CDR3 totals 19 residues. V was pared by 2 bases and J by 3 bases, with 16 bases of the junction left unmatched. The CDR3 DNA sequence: TGTGCCAGCAGTTTAGTCTTGCAGCGGGACCCGGAGGACAAAAACATTCAGTACTTC. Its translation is CASSLVLQRDPEDKNIQYF. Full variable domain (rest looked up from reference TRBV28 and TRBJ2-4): DVKVTQSSRYLVKRTGEKVFLECVQDMDHENMFWYRQDPGLGLRLIYFSYDVKMKEKGDIPEGYSVSREKKERFSLILESASTNQTSMYLCASSLVLQRDPEDKNIQYFGAGTRLSVL.

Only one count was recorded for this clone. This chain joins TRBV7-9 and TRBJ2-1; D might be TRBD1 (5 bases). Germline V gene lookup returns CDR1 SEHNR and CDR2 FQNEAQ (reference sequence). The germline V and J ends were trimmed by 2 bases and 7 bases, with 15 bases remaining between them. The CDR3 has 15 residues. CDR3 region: CASSLNQGVKNEQFF. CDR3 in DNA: TGTGCCAGCAGCTTAAACCAGGGTGTTAAAAATGAGCAGTTCTTC.